This T cell receptor beta chain is from a study of cytomegalovirus exposure and HLA in healthy donors. The CDR3 totals 14 residues. Trimming removed 5 bases from V and 0 bases from J, with 7 bases in between. Per germline, CDR1 LNHNV and CDR2 YYDKDF (reference sequence). Both 60 Vbeta primers and 13 Jbeta primers went into the PCR. Libraries were prepared by immunoSEQ multiplex PCR; TCRdb keeps only in-frame clonotypes and omits some of them. The sample contains roughly 150,000 clones, 75% to 85% of which appear only once. This chain joins TRBV15 and TRBJ2-2, with D unresolved. This clonotype was obtained from a woman aged 35 to 49 in good health and CMV-seropositive. The source material was PBMCs. The CDR3 bases are TGTGCCACCAGCGTCCAGGCGAACACCGGGGAGCTGTTTTTT. This encodes CATSVQANTGELFF.